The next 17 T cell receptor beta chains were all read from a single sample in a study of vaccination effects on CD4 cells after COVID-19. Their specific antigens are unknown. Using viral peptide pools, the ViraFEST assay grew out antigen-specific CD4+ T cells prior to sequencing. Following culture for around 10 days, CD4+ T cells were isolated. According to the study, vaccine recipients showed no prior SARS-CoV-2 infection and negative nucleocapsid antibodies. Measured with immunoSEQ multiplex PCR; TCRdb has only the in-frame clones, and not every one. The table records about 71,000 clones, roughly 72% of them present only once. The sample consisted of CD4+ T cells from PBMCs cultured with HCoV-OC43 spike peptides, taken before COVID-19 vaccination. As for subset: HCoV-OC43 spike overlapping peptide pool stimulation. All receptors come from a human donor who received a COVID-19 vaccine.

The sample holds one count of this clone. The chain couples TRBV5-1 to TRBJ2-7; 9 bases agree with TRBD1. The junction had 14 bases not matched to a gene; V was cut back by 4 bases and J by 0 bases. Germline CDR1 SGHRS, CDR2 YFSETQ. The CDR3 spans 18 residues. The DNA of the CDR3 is TGCGCCAGCAGCCCACGCGGTGGGACAGGGAGAGACTCCTACGAGCAGTACGTC. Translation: CASSPRGGTGRDSYEQYV.

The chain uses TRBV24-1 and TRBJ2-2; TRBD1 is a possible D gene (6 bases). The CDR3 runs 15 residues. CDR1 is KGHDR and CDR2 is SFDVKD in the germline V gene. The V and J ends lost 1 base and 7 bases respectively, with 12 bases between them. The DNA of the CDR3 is TGTGCCACCAGTGATTTCAGGGGAATTGGCGGGGAGCTGTTTTTT. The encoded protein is CATSDFRGIGGELFF.

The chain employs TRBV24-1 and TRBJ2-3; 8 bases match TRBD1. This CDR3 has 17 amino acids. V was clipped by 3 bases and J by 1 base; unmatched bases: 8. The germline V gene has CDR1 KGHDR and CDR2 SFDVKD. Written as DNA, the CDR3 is TGTGCCACCAGTGATCCGACCCCGACAGGGGGCACAGATACGCAGTATTTT. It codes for CATSDPTPTGGTDTQYF.

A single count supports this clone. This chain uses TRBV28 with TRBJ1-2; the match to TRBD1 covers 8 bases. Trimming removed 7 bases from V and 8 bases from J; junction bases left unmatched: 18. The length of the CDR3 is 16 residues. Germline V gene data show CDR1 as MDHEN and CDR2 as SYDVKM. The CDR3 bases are TGTGCCAGCATAAGATCCCGCGACAGGGGATCTTTCGGCTACACCTTC. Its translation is CASIRSRDRGSFGYTF.

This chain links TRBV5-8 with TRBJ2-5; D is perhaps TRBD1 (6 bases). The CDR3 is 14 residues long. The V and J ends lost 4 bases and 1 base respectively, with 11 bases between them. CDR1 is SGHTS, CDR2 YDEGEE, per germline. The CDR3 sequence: CASSGYRAQETQYF. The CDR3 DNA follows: TGTGCCAGCAGCGGTTACAGGGCCCAAGAGACCCAGTACTTC.

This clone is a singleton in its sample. CDR3 sequence reads: CASSLQLIGLSGNTIYF. CDR3 sequence (DNA): TGTGCCAGCAGCCTGCAACTTATCGGGCTCTCTGGAAACACCATATATTTT. The chain is built from TRBV7-2 and TRBJ1-3; D not certain. The CDR3 extends over 17 amino acids. In germline, CDR1 is SGHTA, CDR2 FQGNSA. Trimming removed 5 bases from V and 0 bases from J, with 17 bases in between.

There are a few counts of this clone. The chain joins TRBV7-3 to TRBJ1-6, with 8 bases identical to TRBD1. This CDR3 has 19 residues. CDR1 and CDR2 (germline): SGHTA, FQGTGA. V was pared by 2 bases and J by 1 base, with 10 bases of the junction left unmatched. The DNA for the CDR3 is TGTGCCAGCAGCTTATTCGGTGGACAGGGAAGGTCCTATAATTCACCCCTCCACTTT. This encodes CASSLFGGQGRSYNSPLHF.

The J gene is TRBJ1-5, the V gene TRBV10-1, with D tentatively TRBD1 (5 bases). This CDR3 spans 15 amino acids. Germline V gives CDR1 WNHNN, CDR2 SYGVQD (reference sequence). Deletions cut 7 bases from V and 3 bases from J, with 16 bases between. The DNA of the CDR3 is TGCGCCAGCAATACAGGAGATCTAGACAATCAGCCCCAGCATTTT. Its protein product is CASNTGDLDNQPQHF.

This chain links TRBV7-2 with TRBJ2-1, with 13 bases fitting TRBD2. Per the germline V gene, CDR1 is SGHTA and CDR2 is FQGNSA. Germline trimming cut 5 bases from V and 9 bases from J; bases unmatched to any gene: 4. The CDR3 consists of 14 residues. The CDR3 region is CASSLTSGGVEQFF. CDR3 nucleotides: TGTGCCAGCAGCCTCACTAGCGGGGGGGTTGAGCAGTTCTTC.

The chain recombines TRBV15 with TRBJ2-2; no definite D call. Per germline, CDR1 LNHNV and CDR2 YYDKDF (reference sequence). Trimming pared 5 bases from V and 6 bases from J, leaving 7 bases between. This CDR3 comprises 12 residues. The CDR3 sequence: CATSSRPGELFF. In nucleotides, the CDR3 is TGTGCCACCAGCTCCCGGCCCGGGGAGCTGTTTTTT.

CDR3 sequence (DNA): TGTGCCAGCAGTGACAGGGGCTCCTACGAGCAGTACGTC. It specifies CASSDRGSYEQYV. The V call is TRBV6-4, the J call TRBJ2-7, with D tentatively TRBD1 (5 bases). V lost 2 bases, J lost 0 bases, and 5 bases lay in between. CDR3 length equals 13 residues. In germline, CDR1 is MRHNA, CDR2 SNTAGT.

CDR3 in DNA: TGTGCCAGCAGCCTAGAGCAAGAGACCCAGTACTTC. Translating gives CASSLEQETQYF. The chain is built from TRBV7-9 and TRBJ2-5; D ambiguous. Germline V gene data show CDR1 as SEHNR and CDR2 as FQNEAQ (reference sequence). This CDR3 has 12 amino acids. V shed 5 bases and J shed 2 bases, with 6 bases lying between them.

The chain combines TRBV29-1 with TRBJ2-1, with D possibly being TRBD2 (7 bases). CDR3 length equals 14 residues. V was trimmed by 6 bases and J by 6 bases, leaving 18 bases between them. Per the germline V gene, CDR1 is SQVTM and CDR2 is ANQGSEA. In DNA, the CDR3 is TGCAGCGTCGCTGAAGGGGGGGATCTCAATGAGCAGTTCTTC. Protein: CSVAEGGDLNEQFF.

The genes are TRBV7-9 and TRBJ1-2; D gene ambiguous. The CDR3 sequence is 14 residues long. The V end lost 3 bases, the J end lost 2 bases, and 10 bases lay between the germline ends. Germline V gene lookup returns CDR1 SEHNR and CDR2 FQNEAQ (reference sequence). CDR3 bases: TGTGCCAGCAGCTTGTCGTCAGTGAACTATGGCTACACCTTC. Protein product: CASSLSSVNYGYTF.

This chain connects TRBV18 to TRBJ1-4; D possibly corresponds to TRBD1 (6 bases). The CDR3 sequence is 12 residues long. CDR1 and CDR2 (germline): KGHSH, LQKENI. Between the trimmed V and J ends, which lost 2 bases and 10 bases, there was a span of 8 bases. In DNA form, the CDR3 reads TGTGCCAGCTCACCAGACAGGTCAAAACTGTTTTTT. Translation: CASSPDRSKLFF.

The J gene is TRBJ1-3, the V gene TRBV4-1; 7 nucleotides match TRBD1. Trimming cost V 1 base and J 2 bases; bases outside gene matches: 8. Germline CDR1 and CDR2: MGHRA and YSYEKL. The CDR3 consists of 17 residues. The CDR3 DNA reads TGCGCCAGCAGCCAAGCGAATCTCGGGACAGCTGGAAACACCATATATTTT. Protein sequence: CASSQANLGTAGNTIYF.

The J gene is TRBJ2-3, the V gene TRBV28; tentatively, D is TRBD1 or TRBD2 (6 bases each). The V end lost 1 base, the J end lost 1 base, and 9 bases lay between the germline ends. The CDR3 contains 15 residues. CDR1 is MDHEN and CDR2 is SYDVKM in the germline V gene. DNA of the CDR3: TGTGCCAGCAGTTTATACGGGGGCGGCACAGATACGCAGTATTTT. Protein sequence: CASSLYGGGTDTQYF.